The 30 T cell receptor beta chains given below trace back to one sample, sequenced in a study of blood T cells in healthy people across ages. PCR was performed a second time for about 7 to 12 cycles using a sample-barcoded 5' primer and a J-beta primer mix. TCRdb reprocessed the 5' RACE reads via MiXCR and lists one record per CDR3 protein. The sample has about 620,000 distinct CDR3 sequences; 40% to 65% are singletons. The sample was blood. All receptors come from an elderly woman in good health.

This clonotype turned up a few times. A much larger clone lies one base from this, so it may be a read error. The gene calls are TRBV10-3 and TRBJ2-3; a weak D match, TRBD1 (6 bases). Germline V gene lookup returns CDR1 ENHRY and CDR2 SYGVKD. This CDR3 has 15 residues. The germline V and J ends were trimmed by 6 bases and 2 bases, with 15 bases remaining between them. CDR3 DNA sequence: TGTGCCATCAGCCCTGCGGACAGTACCACAGATACGCAGTATTTT. Translated, it gives CAISPADSTTDTQYF.

The CDR3 region is CAISDLTGANYEQYF. The CDR3 DNA is TGTGCCATCAGTGATTTGACAGGGGCCAACTACGAGCAGTACTTC. V is TRBV10-3 and J is TRBJ2-4; the match to TRBD1 covers 8 bases. The J call may be incorrect, as the DNA end agrees better with TRBJ2-7. The germline V gene encodes CDR1 ENHRY and CDR2 SYGVKD. The CDR3 extends over 15 amino acids.

This clonotype was picked up a small number of times. The chain is built from TRBV2 and TRBJ1-1, with a possible D match to TRBD1 (6 bases). This CDR3 contains 13 residues. CDR1 and CDR2 from the germline V gene are SNHLY and FYNNEI. Trimming cost V 6 bases and J 4 bases, with 12 bases left between them. This CDR3 reads CASRRDMGTEAFF. CDR3 coding DNA: TGTGCCAGCAGGCGGGACATGGGCACTGAAGCTTTCTTT.

Of note for this clonotype: This may stem from a read error, because a much larger clone lies one nucleotide away. The CDR3 DNA is TGTGCCAGCAGTGTAAGGGGCCTCGGGGCCCAGTACTTC. Its protein product is CASSVRGLGAQYF. The V and J genes are TRBV12-3 or TRBV12-4 and TRBJ2-5; D is tentatively TRBD1 or TRBD2 (5 bases each). CDR3 length: 13 amino acids. V lost 5 bases and J lost 9, with 16 bases in between.

This clonotype has only a few counts. The V and J genes are TRBV5-1 and TRBJ2-1; 12 bases match TRBD2. V dropped 7 bases and J dropped 5; count of bases not matched to a gene: 7. CDR1 and CDR2 from the germline V gene are SGHRS and YFSETQ. The CDR3 loop spans 15 amino acids. CDR3 in amino acids: CASRLGLAGHNEQFF. CDR3 nucleotides: TGCGCCAGCCGCCTTGGACTAGCGGGGCACAATGAGCAGTTCTTC.

V is TRBV7-3 and J is TRBJ2-3; the D is unclear. This CDR3 comprises 16 residues. The V and J ends lost 5 bases and 5 bases respectively, with 20 bases between them. CDR1 SGHTA and CDR2 FQGTGA come from the germline V gene. This chain's CDR3 is CASSPGALTHRDTQYF. In nucleotides, the CDR3 is TGTGCCAGCAGCCCCGGCGCACTCACCCACCGAGATACGCAGTATTTT.

The chain uses TRBV7-2 and TRBJ1-2; TRBD1 is a possible D gene (5 bases). V lost 5 bases, J lost 3 bases, and 10 bases lay in between. The CDR3 consists of 13 residues. Germline loops: CDR1 SGHTA, CDR2 FQGNSA. Here the CDR3 reads CASSSDSYYGYTF. In DNA, the CDR3 is TGTGCCAGCAGCAGTGACAGTTACTATGGCTACACCTTC.

There are a few counts of this clonotype. The J gene is TRBJ2-2, the V gene TRBV10-2; D remains ambiguous. Germline CDR1 and CDR2: WSHSY and SAAADI. Trimming removed 8 bases from V and 6 bases from J, with 10 bases in between. The CDR3 consists of 12 residues. CDR3 in DNA: TGCGCCAGCTCCCAAACCTCCGGGGAGCTGTTTTTT. Protein product: CASSQTSGELFF.

This clonotype appeared many times. The chain uses TRBV20-1 and TRBJ1-2; TRBD1 might be the D (5 bases). There are 17 residues in the CDR3. Germline V gene data show CDR1 as DFQATT and CDR2 as SNEGSKA (reference sequence). Trimming stripped 0 bases from V and 0 bases from J, with 17 bases between. This CDR3 is CSARDSGTRGANYGYTF. The CDR3 DNA reads TGCAGTGCTAGAGATTCCGGGACCCGGGGAGCTAACTATGGCTACACCTTC.

The V gene is TRBV7-9, the J gene TRBJ2-3, with unresolved D. The CDR3 runs 12 residues. Germline CDR1 and CDR2: SEHNR and FQNEAQ (reference sequence). Between the trimmed V and J ends, which lost 5 bases and 10 bases, there was a span of 13 bases. The CDR3 DNA sequence: TGTGCCAGCAGCCGCCCGATGGGGTCGCAGTATTTT. Protein: CASSRPMGSQYF.

To note about this clonotype: This sequence may be a read error, since a much larger clone differs from it by one base. This chain uses TRBV7-8 with TRBJ2-1, with 8 bases matching TRBD2. The J call is doubtful: the DNA matches TRBJ2-7 better. The CDR3 is 16 residues long. Germline CDR1 is SGHVS and CDR2 is FQNEAQ. The CDR3 here is CASSLVSGTIYNEQYF. The CDR3 DNA is TGTGCCAGCAGCTTAGTTAGCGGGACTATATACAATGAGCAGTACTTC.

This sequence joins TRBV5-1 and TRBJ2-5; D gene unclear. Germline values: CDR1 SGHRS, CDR2 YFSETQ. This CDR3 contains 13 residues. The V and J ends lost 3 bases and 5 bases respectively, with 11 bases between them. DNA of the CDR3: TGCGCCAGCAGCTCCCCAGGCGAGGAGACCCAGTACTTC. Its protein product is CASSSPGEETQYF. The whole variable domain, filled in from reference TRBV5-1 and TRBJ2-5, reads KAGVTQTPRYLIKTRGQQVTLSCSPISGHRSVSWYQQTPGQGLQFLFEYFSETQRNKGNFPGRFSGRQFSNSRSEMNVSTLELGDSALYLCASSSPGEETQYFGPGTRLLVL.

The rearrangement joins TRBV5-1 to TRBJ2-6; 8 bases fit TRBD1. The CDR3 length is 17 residues. V shed 4 bases and J 1 base; nucleotides not matched to a gene: 7. Germline-derived CDR1 and CDR2 are SGHRS and YFSETQ. In DNA form, the CDR3 reads TGCGCCAGCAGCCGCTGGACAGGGAGATCTGGGGCCAACGTCCTGACTTTC. Residues: CASSRWTGRSGANVLTF.

This clonotype was recorded only once. The chain couples TRBV7-2 to TRBJ2-2; D remains unclear. Germline V gene data show CDR1 as SGHTA and CDR2 as FQGNSA. Between the trimmed V and J ends, which lost 3 bases and 2 bases, there was a span of 7 bases. The CDR3 sequence is 14 residues long. CDR3 in DNA: TGTGCCAGCAGCTTCCGAAGAAACACCGGGGAGCTGTTTTTT. Translation gives CASSFRRNTGELFF.

This clonotype has at least ten counts. V usage is TRBV2 and J usage is TRBJ2-1; no definite D call. V lost 8 bases and J 4 bases, leaving 6 bases between the germline ends. The CDR3 covers 11 residues. Germline assignment: CDR1 SNHLY and CDR2 FYNNEI. CDR3 loop: CASQEYNEQFF. Written as DNA, the CDR3 is TGTGCCAGCCAAGAGTACAATGAGCAGTTCTTC.

The CDR3 nucleotides read TGTGCCAGCAGTTTATCGAGACTAGTACAGGGGACAGATACGCAGTATTTT. Amino acids: CASSLSRLVQGTDTQYF. The V and J genes are TRBV27 and TRBJ2-3, with a tentative D call TRBD1 (7 bases). Trimming left V 0 bases short and J 3 bases short, with 16 bases between. Per the germline V gene, CDR1 is MNHEY and CDR2 is SMNVEV (reference sequence). The CDR3 is 17 amino acids.

As to this clonotype: A read error may produce the germline difference seen at one junction end. The chain recombines TRBV12-3 or TRBV12-4 with TRBJ1-5; tentatively, D is TRBD1 (6 bases). This CDR3 has 16 amino acids. The DNA of the CDR3 is TGTGCCAGCAGGGGAGGCCAGGGGTTTGGCAACCAGCCCCAGCATTTT. This encodes CASRGGQGFGNQPQHF.

V usage is TRBV3-1 and J usage is TRBJ2-7; D unclear. CDR1 is LGHDT, CDR2 YNNKEL, per germline (reference sequence). The CDR3 totals 16 residues. The V and J ends lost 0 bases and 0 bases respectively, with 12 bases between them. CDR3 in amino acids: CASSQDVVRSSYEQYF. CDR3 coding DNA: TGTGCCAGCAGCCAAGATGTAGTGCGAAGCTCCTACGAGCAGTACTTC.

This clonotype was counted at least ten times. The genes are TRBV5-1 and TRBJ2-4, with D perhaps TRBD1 (6 bases). The germline V gene encodes CDR1 SGHRS and CDR2 YFSETQ. The CDR3 length is 15 residues. The germline V and J ends were trimmed by 4 bases and 4 bases, with 15 bases remaining between them. The CDR3 coding sequence is TGCGCCAGCAGCGAACCCACCGGGACAAAAAACATTCAGTACTTC. Residues: CASSEPTGTKNIQYF.

J is TRBJ2-7 and V is TRBV12-3 or TRBV12-4; TRBD1 agrees at 7 bases. V lost 3 bases, J lost 0 bases, and 8 bases stayed unmatched. The CDR3 has 16 amino acids. DNA for the CDR3: TGTGCCAGCAGTTTTAACAGGGGTTTCAGCTCCTACGAGCAGTACTTC. It yields the protein CASSFNRGFSSYEQYF.

This clonotype was observed a single time. V and J are TRBV14 and TRBJ2-7; 8 bases map to TRBD1. Trimming took 4 bases from V and 3 from J; bases not matched to a gene: 8. The CDR3 has 15 amino acids. In germline, CDR1 is SGHDN, CDR2 FVKESK. CDR3 protein: CASSPFGQGDYEQYF. CDR3 in DNA: TGTGCCAGCAGCCCCTTCGGACAGGGTGACTACGAGCAGTACTTC.

The rearrangement uses TRBV6-1 and TRBJ1-4; D gene uncertain. This CDR3 comprises 15 residues. The V and J ends lost 6 bases and 0 bases respectively, with 11 bases between them. Germline V gene data show CDR1 as MNHNS and CDR2 as SASEGT. This CDR3 is CASRSSSATNEKLFF. The CDR3 nucleotides read TGTGCCAGCAGGAGCAGTAGCGCAACTAATGAAAAACTGTTTTTT.

This clonotype came up a few times. The CDR3: CASKDILNTEAFF. CDR3 DNA sequence: TGCGCCAGCAAGGACATTTTGAACACTGAAGCTTTCTTT. V and J are TRBV5-1 and TRBJ1-1; D possibly corresponds to TRBD1 (5 bases). Germline V gives CDR1 SGHRS, CDR2 YFSETQ. This CDR3 region has 13 residues. Trimming pared 6 bases from V and 0 bases from J, leaving 9 bases between.

The table lists this clonotype with many counts. In nucleotides, the CDR3 is TGCAGTGCTTCTAACACTCCTCAGGGCGGGATAGGGGAGACCCAGTACTTC. This encodes CSASNTPQGGIGETQYF. The chain uses TRBV20-1 and TRBJ2-5; possible D gene TRBD2, 6 bases. Trimming cost V 5 bases and J 5 bases, with 27 bases left between them. Germline CDR1 is DFQATT and CDR2 is SNEGSKA (reference sequence). The CDR3 contains 17 residues.

The table lists this clonotype with many counts. The chain joins TRBV12-3 or TRBV12-4 to TRBJ2-1; tentatively, D is TRBD1 (5 bases). The CDR3 consists of 12 residues. The V end was cut by 6 bases, the J end by 6 bases, with 9 bases between. DNA for the CDR3: TGTGCCAGCAGCAGGGTTTCCAATGAGCAGTTCTTC. Translation gives CASSRVSNEQFF.

This clonotype was seen many times. The genes are TRBV5-1 and TRBJ1-6; D gene unclear. CDR3 length: 15 amino acids. The germline V gene has CDR1 SGHRS and CDR2 YFSETQ. V lost 4 bases and J lost 2, with 10 bases in between. In DNA form, the CDR3 reads TGCGCCAGCAGCGCACGAGGACCCTATAATTCACCCCTCCACTTT. It is translated as CASSARGPYNSPLHF.

This clonotype was found many times. The chain links TRBV24-1 to TRBJ2-3; D is unclear. Germline lookup yields CDR1 KGHDR and CDR2 SFDVKD. Trimming shortened V by 4 bases and J by 2 bases, and 15 bases separated the two germline ends. The CDR3 is made up of 16 amino acids. The CDR3 DNA is TGTGCCACCAGTGACCCGAACTCCGGCTCCACAGATACGCAGTATTTT. This translates into CATSDPNSGSTDTQYF.

This chain links TRBV20-1 with TRBJ2-7, with D maybe TRBD2 (6 bases). CDR1 is DFQATT and CDR2 is SNEGSKA in the germline V gene (reference sequence). V lost 5 bases and J lost 2, with 16 bases in between. This CDR3 region has 14 residues. In DNA, the CDR3 is TGCAGTGCTCCCCTTTACGGGAGTGCCTACGAGCAGTACTTC. This encodes CSAPLYGSAYEQYF.

The genes are TRBV27 and TRBJ1-2; D may be TRBD1 (5 bases). Germline CDR1 MNHEY, CDR2 SMNVEV (reference sequence). This CDR3 comprises 15 residues. Trimming left V 6 bases short and J 2 bases short, with 16 bases between. The CDR3 nucleotides read TGTGCCAGCAGCCACCTGCAGGGCGGGAACTATGGCTACACCTTC. Protein product: CASSHLQGGNYGYTF.

This sequence joins TRBV15 and TRBJ1-2; D is unresolved. V gave up 3 bases and J gave up 3 bases, with 5 bases separating them. Germline CDR1 LNHNV, CDR2 YYDKDF (reference sequence). There are 12 residues in the CDR3. The CDR3 protein is CATSSLDYGYTF. The DNA for the CDR3 is TGTGCCACCAGCAGTCTGGACTATGGCTACACCTTC.